This paragraph covers one TCR beta chain sequence. The PCR ran on 60 Vbeta and 13 Jbeta primers. The protocol was immunoSEQ multiplex PCR, while the TCRdb copy is restricted to in-frame clones and leaves out a portion. This sample contains about 130,000 clones. The CDR3 has 18 residues. Germline-derived CDR1 and CDR2 are SGHDT and YYEEEE. Between the trimmed V and J ends, which lost 1 base and 0 bases, there was a span of 14 bases. This sample is drawn from a study of cytomegalovirus exposure and HLA in healthy donors. Sequenced: PBMCs. The TCR was taken from a woman between 35 and 50 years old in good health and CMV-seropositive. The chain has TRBV5-6 and TRBJ2-6; D call uncertain. CDR3 sequence reads: CASSLITAFYSGANVLTF. In nucleotides, the CDR3 is TGTGCCAGCAGCTTGATCACAGCCTTTTACTCTGGGGCCAACGTCCTGACTTTC.